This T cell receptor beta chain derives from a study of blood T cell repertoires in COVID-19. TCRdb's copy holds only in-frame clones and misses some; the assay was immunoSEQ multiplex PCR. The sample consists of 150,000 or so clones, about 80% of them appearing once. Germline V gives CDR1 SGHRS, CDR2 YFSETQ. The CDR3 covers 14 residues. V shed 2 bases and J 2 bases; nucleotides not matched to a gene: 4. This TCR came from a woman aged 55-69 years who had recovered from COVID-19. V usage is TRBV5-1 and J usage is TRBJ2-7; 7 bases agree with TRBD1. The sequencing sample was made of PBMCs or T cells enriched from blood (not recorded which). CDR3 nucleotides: TGCGCCAGCAGCTTTGAGGGGGCCACCTACGAGCAGTACTTC. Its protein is CASSFEGATYEQYF.